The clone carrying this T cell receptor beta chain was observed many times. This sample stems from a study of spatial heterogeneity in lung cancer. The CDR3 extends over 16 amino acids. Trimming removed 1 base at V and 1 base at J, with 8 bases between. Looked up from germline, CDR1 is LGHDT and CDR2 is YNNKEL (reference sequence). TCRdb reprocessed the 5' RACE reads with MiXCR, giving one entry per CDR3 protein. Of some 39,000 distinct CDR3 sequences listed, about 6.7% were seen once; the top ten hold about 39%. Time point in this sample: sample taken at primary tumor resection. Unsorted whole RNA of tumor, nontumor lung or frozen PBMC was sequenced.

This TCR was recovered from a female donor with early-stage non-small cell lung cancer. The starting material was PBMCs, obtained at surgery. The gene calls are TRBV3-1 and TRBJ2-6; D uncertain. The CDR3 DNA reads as TGTGCCAGCAGCCAAGGTTGGCGTTCTGGGGCCAACGTCCTGACTTTC. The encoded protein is CASSQGWRSGANVLTF.